The present T cell receptor beta chain was sequenced within a study of cytomegalovirus exposure and HLA in healthy donors. In the case of this clone: What it binds is unknown.

The germline CDR1 and CDR2 sequences are SGHTA and FQGNSA. The V and J ends lost 0 bases and 6 bases respectively, with 15 bases between them. This CDR3 has 15 residues. The PCR made use of 60 Vbeta and 13 Jbeta primers. Some clones are missing from TCRdb's copy, which holds only in-frame ones; the method was immunoSEQ multiplex PCR. This sample yields approximately 140,000 clones, of which 70% to 90% are seen a single time; 5.9% belongs to the top ten. Findings of the study overall: The CMV antigen specificity of a few CMV-associated chains was confirmed through in vitro analysis. Reportedly, fewer N-insertions than the roughly 700-donor mean appeared in an Asian-associated ancestry cluster in a later analysis.

The chain carries TRBV7-2 and TRBJ2-7; tentative D call: TRBD2 (7 bases). The specimen sequenced was PBMCs. The TCR was taken from a woman aged 40 to 50 in good health and CMV-seropositive. In DNA form, the CDR3 reads TGTGCCAGCAGCTTAGCAGGGGGGGCCCCCGGCGAGCAGTACTTC. Its protein product is CASSLAGGAPGEQYF.